This T cell receptor beta chain was recovered during a study of spatial heterogeneity in lung cancer. About the study: The count of detected beta-chain sequences consistently exceeded that of alpha-chain sequences. Raw reads contained each unique TCR and UMI combination more than ten times on average.

There are a few counts of this clonotype. TCR cDNA molecules each had a unique molecular identifier. TCRdb independently ran MiXCR on the 5' RACE reads; one entry per CDR3 protein. This table has nearly 80,000 distinct CDR3 sequences, around 7.8% appearing once. Germline lookup yields CDR1 SGHTA and CDR2 FQGNSA. Trimming took 2 bases from V and 2 from J, leaving 10 bases between them. The CDR3 consists of 16 residues. Time point reported: sample taken at primary tumor resection. Patients with untreated early-stage non-small cell lung cancer, numbering more than 55, were the donors. The gene calls are TRBV7-2 and TRBJ1-6; TRBD1 might be the D (6 bases). The sequence was collected from a male donor with early-stage non-small cell lung cancer. Sequenced here: PBMCs, sampled at surgery. The CDR3 protein is CASSLRGRTYNSPLHF. The CDR3 bases are TGTGCCAGCAGCTTAAGGGGGAGGACCTATAATTCACCCCTCCACTTT.